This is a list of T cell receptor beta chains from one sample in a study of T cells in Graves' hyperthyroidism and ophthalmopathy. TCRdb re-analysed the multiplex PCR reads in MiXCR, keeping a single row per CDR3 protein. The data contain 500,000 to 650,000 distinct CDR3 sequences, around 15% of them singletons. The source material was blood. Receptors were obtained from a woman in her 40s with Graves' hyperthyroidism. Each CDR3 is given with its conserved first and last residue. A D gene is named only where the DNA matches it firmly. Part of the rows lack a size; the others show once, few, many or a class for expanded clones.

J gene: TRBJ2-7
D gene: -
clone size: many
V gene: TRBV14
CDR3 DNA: TGTGCCAGCAGCCAAGATTTGAACACTGAGCAGTACTTC
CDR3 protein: CASSQDLNTEQYF

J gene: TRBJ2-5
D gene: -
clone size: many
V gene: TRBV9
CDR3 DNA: TGTGCCAGCAGCGTACGACTGGGTGAGACCCAGTACTTC
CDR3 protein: CASSVRLGETQYF

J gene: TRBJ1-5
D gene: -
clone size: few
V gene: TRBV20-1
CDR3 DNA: TGCAGTGCTAGAGATCCGGCAGGGCCTCAGCCCCAGCATTTT
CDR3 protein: CSARDPAGPQPQHF

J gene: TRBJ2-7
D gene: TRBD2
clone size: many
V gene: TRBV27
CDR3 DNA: TGTGCCAGCAGCCTCTCCGGACTAGCGGACTCCTACGAGCAGTACTTC
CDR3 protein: CASSLSGLADSYEQYF

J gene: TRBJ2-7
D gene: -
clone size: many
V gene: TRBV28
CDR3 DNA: TGTGCCAGCAGTCTCGAGGGACCTAACTTCTACGAGCAGTACTTC
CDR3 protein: CASSLEGPNFYEQYF

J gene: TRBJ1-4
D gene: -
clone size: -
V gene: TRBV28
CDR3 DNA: TGTGCCAGCACCTCCGGGACCGCCGAAAAACTGTTTTTT
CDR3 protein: CASTSGTAEKLFF

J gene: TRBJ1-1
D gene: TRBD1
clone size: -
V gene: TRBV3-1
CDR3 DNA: TGTGCCAGCAGCCAACCCGGACAGGGCACTGAAGCTTCCTTT
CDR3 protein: CASSQPGQGTEASF

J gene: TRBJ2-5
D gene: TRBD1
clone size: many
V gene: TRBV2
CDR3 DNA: TGTGCCAGCAGTGGCCGACAGGGGGCTTGGGAGACCCAGTACTTC
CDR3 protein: CASSGRQGAWETQYF

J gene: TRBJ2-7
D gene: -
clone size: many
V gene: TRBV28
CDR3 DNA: TGTGCCAGCACCCGTTCGACAGGTCCCTACGAGCAGTACTTC
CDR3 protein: CASTRSTGPYEQYF

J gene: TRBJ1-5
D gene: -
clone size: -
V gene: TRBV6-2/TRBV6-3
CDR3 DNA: TGTGCCAGCAGTTACTCGAAAGTCGGGGATCAGCCCCAGCATTTT
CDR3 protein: CASSYSKVGDQPQHF

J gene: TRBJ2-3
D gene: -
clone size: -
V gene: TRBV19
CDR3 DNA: TGTGCCAGTAAGGTGTCCTGGGATGTGGATACGCAGTATTTT
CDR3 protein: CASKVSWDVDTQYF

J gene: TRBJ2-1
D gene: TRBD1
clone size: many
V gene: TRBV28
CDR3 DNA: TGTGCCAGCAGTCTGGGGGTTTGGACAGGGGTGTACAATGAGCAGTTCTTC
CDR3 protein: CASSLGVWTGVYNEQFF

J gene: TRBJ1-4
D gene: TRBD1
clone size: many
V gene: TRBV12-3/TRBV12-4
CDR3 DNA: TGTGCCAGCAGCGGGACAGGAGGGGCTGAAAAACTGTTTTTT
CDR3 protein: CASSGTGGAEKLFF

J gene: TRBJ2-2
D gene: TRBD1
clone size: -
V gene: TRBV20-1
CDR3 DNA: TGCAGTGCCCCCGGACAGGGGGCCGACACCGGGGAGCTGTTTTTT
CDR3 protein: CSAPGQGADTGELFF

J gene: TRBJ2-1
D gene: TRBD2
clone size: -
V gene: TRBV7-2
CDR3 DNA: TGTGCCAGCAGCTTTATAGCGGGAGGGCAGGGTCTGTTCTTC
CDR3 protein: CASSFIAGGQGLFF

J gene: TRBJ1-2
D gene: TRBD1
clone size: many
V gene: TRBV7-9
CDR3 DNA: TGTGCCAGCAGCTTAGGACAGGGGGTTGATGGCTACACCTTC
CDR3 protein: CASSLGQGVDGYTF

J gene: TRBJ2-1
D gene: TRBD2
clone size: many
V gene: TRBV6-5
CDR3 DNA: TGTGCCAGCAGTTACTCAAGCGGGAGGGCCACTGAGCAGTTCTTC
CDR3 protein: CASSYSSGRATEQFF

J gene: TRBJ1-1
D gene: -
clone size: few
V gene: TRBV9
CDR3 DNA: TGTGCCAGCAGCGTAGAGCACAGCTCTGAAGCTTTCTTT
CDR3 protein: CASSVEHSSEAFF

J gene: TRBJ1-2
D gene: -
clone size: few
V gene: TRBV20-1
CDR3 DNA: TGCAGTGCCCCAAAAACAGGGAGGTATGGCTACACCTTC
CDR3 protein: CSAPKTGRYGYTF

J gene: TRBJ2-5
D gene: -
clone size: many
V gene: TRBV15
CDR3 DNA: TGTGCCACCAGCAGAGATCCTTACCAAGAGACCCAGTACTTC
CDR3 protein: CATSRDPYQETQYF

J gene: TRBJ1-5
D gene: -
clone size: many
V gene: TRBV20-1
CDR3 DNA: TGCAGTGCTAGAGATCTTAGGGGCGGCAATCAGCCCCAGCATTTT
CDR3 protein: CSARDLRGGNQPQHF

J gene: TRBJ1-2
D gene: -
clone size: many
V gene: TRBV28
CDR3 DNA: TGTGCCAGCAGTTTATCCCTCTCGGGGCAGAATGGCTACACCTTC
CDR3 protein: CASSLSLSGQNGYTF

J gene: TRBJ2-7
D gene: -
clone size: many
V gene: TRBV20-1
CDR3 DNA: TGCAGTGCTGAACAGGGTGCCGAGCAGTACTTC
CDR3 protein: CSAEQGAEQYF

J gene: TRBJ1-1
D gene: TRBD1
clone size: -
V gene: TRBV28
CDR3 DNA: TGTGCCAGCAGTTTATCTGTCTGGGACAGCTATGAAGCTTTCTTT
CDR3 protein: CASSLSVWDSYEAFF

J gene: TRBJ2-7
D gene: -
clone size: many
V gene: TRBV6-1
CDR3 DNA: TGTGCCAGCAGTGAAGCGGGAGATAAGTACGAGCAGTACTTC
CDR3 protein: CASSEAGDKYEQYF

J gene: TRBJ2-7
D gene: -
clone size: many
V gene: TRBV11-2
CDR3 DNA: TGTGCCAGCAGCTTAGGACCGATTCTGTCCTACGAGCAGTACTTC
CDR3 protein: CASSLGPILSYEQYF

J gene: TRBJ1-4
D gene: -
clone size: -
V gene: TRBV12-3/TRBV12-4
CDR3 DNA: TGTGCCAGCAGTCCTCGGGGGGGCCGGGAAAAACTGTTTTTT
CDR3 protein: CASSPRGGREKLFF

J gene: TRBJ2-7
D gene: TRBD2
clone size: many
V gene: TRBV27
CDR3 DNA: TGTGCCAGCAGTTTACGTCCAGCGGGGGGACCCACACGCAACGAGCAGTACTTC
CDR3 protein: CASSLRPAGGPTRNEQYF

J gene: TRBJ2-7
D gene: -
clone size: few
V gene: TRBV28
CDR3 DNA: TGTGCCAGCAAGTCGACAGTCTCCTACGAGCAGTACTTC
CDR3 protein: CASKSTVSYEQYF

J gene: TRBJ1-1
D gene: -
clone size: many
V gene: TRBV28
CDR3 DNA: TGTGCCAGCAGTGGGCCTCCGAACACTGAAGCTTTCTTT
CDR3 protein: CASSGPPNTEAFF

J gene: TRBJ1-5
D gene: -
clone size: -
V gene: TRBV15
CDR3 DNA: TGTGCCACCAGCAGTCCGGGGGCTGGTCAGCCCCAGCATTTT
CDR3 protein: CATSSPGAGQPQHF

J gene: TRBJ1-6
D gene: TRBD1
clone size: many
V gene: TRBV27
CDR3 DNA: TGTGCCAGCAGTACAAGACAGGGGCAGAATTCACCCCTCCACTTT
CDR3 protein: CASSTRQGQNSPLHF

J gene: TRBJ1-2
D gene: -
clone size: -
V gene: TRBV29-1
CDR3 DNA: TGCAGCGGCGGACGGGTTGGGGAAGGCTACACCTTC
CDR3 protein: CSGGRVGEGYTF

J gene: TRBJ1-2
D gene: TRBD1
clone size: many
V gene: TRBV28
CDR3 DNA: TGTGCCAGCACCGTACAGGGGGCGAACTATGGCTACACCTTC
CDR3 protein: CASTVQGANYGYTF

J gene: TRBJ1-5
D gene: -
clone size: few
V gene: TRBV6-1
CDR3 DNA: TGTGCCAGCAGTGAATGGCAGACCAATCAGCCCCAGCATTTT
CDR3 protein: CASSEWQTNQPQHF

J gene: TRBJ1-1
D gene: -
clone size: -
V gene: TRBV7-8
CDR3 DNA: TGTGCCAGCAGCTTAGAAGAGGTCCGGGACACCGCTTTCTTT
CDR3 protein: CASSLEEVRDTAFF

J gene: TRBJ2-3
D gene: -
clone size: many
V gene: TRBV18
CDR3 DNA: TGTGCCAGCTCACCATTAAGCACAGATACGCAGTATTTT
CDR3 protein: CASSPLSTDTQYF

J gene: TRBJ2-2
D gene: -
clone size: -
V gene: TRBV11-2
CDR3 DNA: TGTGCCAGCAGACCAGTGTTCGAGACTAGTGCCCGGGAGTTGTATGCCGGGGAGCTGTTTTTT
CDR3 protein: CASRPVFETSARELYAGELFF

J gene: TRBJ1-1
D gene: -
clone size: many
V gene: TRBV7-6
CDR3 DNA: TGTGCCAGCAGCCAAAGGGTGGCAGAGGGCACTGAAGCTTTCTTT
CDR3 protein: CASSQRVAEGTEAFF

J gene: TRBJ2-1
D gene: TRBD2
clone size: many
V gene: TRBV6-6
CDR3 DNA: TGTGCCAGCAGTTACACAAGCGGGAGGGCCGGTGAGCAGTTCTTC
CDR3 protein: CASSYTSGRAGEQFF

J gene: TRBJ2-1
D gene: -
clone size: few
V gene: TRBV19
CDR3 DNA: TGTGCCAGTAGTAAGGGCCCAGACAGAGACAATGAGCAGTTCTTC
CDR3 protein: CASSKGPDRDNEQFF

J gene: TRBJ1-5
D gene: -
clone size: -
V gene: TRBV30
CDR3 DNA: TGTGCCTGGAGTGTAAGGGGGAAGCTTAGCAATCAGCCCCAGCATTTT
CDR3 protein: CAWSVRGKLSNQPQHF

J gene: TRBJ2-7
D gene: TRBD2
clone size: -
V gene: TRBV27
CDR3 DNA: TGTGCCAGCAGGCGGACTAGCGGGAGTAGACACGAGCAGTACTTC
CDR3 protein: CASRRTSGSRHEQYF

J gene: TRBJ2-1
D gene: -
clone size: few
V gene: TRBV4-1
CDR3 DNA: TGCGCCAGCAGCCAAGCGCTGGCGGGGATTTACAATGAGCAGTTCTTC
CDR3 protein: CASSQALAGIYNEQFF

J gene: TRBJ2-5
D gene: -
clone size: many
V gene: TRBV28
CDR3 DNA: TGTGCCAGCAGTCCTGCGGGGGCAGGTCAACAGACCCAGTACTTC
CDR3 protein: CASSPAGAGQQTQYF